The rows below give T cell receptor beta chains drawn from one sample of a study of blood T cells in healthy people across ages. In TCRdb, the 5' RACE reads were re-called with MiXCR into one record per CDR3 protein. The data show approximately 1.5 million distinct CDR3 sequences, with about 32% seen just once and around 11% held by the top ten. The material sequenced was blood. These receptors were collected from a woman under 40 in good health. Both conserved end residues are part of each CDR3. Fields, in order: D gene, J gene, V gene, clone size, CDR3 protein, CDR3 DNA. The D gene is left open where the match is weak. Clone size, where shown, is once, few, many, or a class for clones that have expanded.

D: -
J: TRBJ1-5
V: TRBV21-1
size: few
CDR3: CASSPRQGLSNQPQHF
DNA: TGTGCCAGCAGCCCCCGACAGGGATTAAGCAATCAGCCCCAGCATTTT

D: TRBD2
J: TRBJ2-1
V: TRBV12-3/TRBV12-4
size: many
CDR3: CASSTREGPYNEQFF
DNA: TGTGCCAGCAGTACACGGGAGGGCCCCTACAATGAGCAGTTCTTC

D: -
J: TRBJ1-1
V: TRBV6-5
size: few
CDR3: CASSYSDRQAEAFF
DNA: TGTGCCAGCAGTTACTCCGACAGACAGGCTGAAGCTTTCTTT

D: TRBD2
J: TRBJ2-7
V: TRBV6-1
size: -
CDR3: CASSEFSGGSYEQYF
DNA: TGTGCCAGCAGTGAATTCAGCGGGGGCAGCTACGAGCAGTACTTC

D: -
J: TRBJ2-1
V: TRBV7-9
size: -
CDR3: CASSFASCNEQFF
DNA: TGTGCCAGCAGCTTTGCTAGCTGCAATGAGCAGTTCTTC

D: -
J: TRBJ2-7
V: TRBV4-1
size: -
CDR3: CASSQEVPGGGYEQYF
DNA: TGCGCCAGCAGCCAAGAAGTTCCCGGGGGAGGATACGAGCAGTACTTC

D: TRBD2
J: TRBJ2-7
V: TRBV3-1
size: -
CDR3: CASSHPTSGKYEQYF
DNA: TGTGCCAGCAGCCACCCGACTAGCGGGAAATACGAGCAGTACTTC

D: -
J: TRBJ1-4
V: TRBV30
size: -
CDR3: CAWSERGEKLFF
DNA: TGTGCCTGGAGTGAGAGAGGGGAAAAACTGTTTTTT

D: TRBD1
J: TRBJ2-7
V: TRBV7-6
size: once
CDR3: CASSSRQGALFEQYF
DNA: TGTGCCAGCAGCTCAAGACAGGGGGCGCTTTTCGAGCAGTACTTC

D: TRBD2
J: TRBJ2-5
V: TRBV7-2
size: -
CDR3: CASRVAGDRETQYF
DNA: TGTGCCAGCAGGGTAGCGGGGGATAGAGAGACCCAGTACTTC

D: TRBD1
J: TRBJ1-1
V: TRBV29-1
size: -
CDR3: CSVEAPDRGPSMNTEAFF
DNA: TGCAGCGTTGAAGCCCCCGACAGGGGGCCGAGTATGAACACTGAAGCTTTCTTT

D: TRBD1
J: TRBJ1-2
V: TRBV7-6
size: -
CDR3: CASSSQQGPDGYTF
DNA: TGTGCCAGCAGCTCCCAACAGGGGCCGGATGGCTACACCTTC

D: -
J: TRBJ2-1
V: TRBV2
size: few
CDR3: CASRDQGFHEQFF
DNA: TGTGCCAGCAGAGACCAGGGTTTCCATGAGCAGTTCTTC

D: -
J: TRBJ1-1
V: TRBV11-2
size: -
CDR3: CASSSLGGAGTEAFF
DNA: TGTGCCAGCAGCTCACTAGGTGGGGCGGGGACTGAAGCTTTCTTT

D: TRBD2
J: TRBJ2-5
V: TRBV9
size: few
CDR3: CASSRGTSGVGQTQYF
DNA: TGTGCCAGCAGCCGTGGGACTAGCGGGGTCGGGCAGACCCAGTACTTC

D: TRBD1
J: TRBJ1-3
V: TRBV4-2
size: few
CDR3: CASSQDPPDRVAGNTIYF
DNA: TGTGCCAGCAGCCAAGATCCCCCGGACAGGGTCGCTGGAAACACCATATATTTT

D: -
J: TRBJ2-1
V: TRBV9
size: few
CDR3: CASSVVESGEQFF
DNA: TGTGCCAGCAGCGTAGTGGAGTCAGGCGAGCAGTTCTTC

D: -
J: TRBJ1-2
V: TRBV6-2/TRBV6-3
size: few
CDR3: CASSYSSPAYGYTF
DNA: TGTGCCAGCAGTTACTCGAGTCCAGCCTATGGCTACACCTTC

D: -
J: TRBJ2-7
V: TRBV3-1
size: -
CDR3: CASSQKGRAEQYF
DNA: TGTGCCAGCAGCCAAAAAGGGCGAGCCGAGCAGTACTTC

D: TRBD1
J: TRBJ2-1
V: TRBV20-1
size: -
CDR3: CSVWDRRRSYNEQFF
DNA: TGCAGTGTGTGGGACAGGCGACGATCCTACAATGAGCAGTTCTTC

D: -
J: TRBJ2-7
V: TRBV28
size: -
CDR3: CASRKTGSFEQYF
DNA: TGTGCCAGCAGAAAAACAGGGTCCTTCGAGCAGTACTTC

D: -
J: TRBJ1-2
V: TRBV28
size: -
CDR3: CASSFPKGNYGYTF
DNA: TGTGCCAGCAGTTTTCCCAAGGGGAACTATGGCTACACCTTC

D: TRBD2
J: TRBJ2-1
V: TRBV20-1
size: few
CDR3: CSASILAGGLGEQFF
DNA: TGCAGTGCTAGTATACTAGCGGGAGGGTTAGGTGAGCAGTTCTTC

D: -
J: TRBJ2-5
V: TRBV6-1
size: -
CDR3: CASRDPRGTQYF
DNA: TGTGCCAGCAGAGACCCCCGGGGGACCCAGTACTTC

D: -
J: TRBJ2-1
V: TRBV10-3
size: few
CDR3: CAIRAGTTYNEQFF
DNA: TGTGCCATCAGAGCAGGGACAACCTACAATGAGCAGTTCTTC

D: TRBD1
J: TRBJ1-1
V: TRBV7-9
size: -
CDR3: CASSHLMTGTTEAFF
DNA: TGTGCCAGCAGCCATCTAATGACAGGGACCACTGAAGCTTTCTTT

D: TRBD2
J: TRBJ2-1
V: TRBV7-6
size: -
CDR3: CASSLGGLAVGHEQFF
DNA: TGTGCCAGCAGCTTAGGAGGACTAGCGGTAGGCCATGAGCAGTTCTTC

D: -
J: TRBJ1-1
V: TRBV7-2
size: few
CDR3: CASSLLRDTEAFF
DNA: TGTGCCAGCAGCTTACTGAGGGACACTGAAGCTTTCTTT

D: -
J: TRBJ2-3
V: TRBV18
size: many
CDR3: CASSSPDTQYF
DNA: TGTGCCAGCTCATCCCCAGATACGCAGTATTTT

D: -
J: TRBJ1-4
V: TRBV20-1
size: -
CDR3: CSASSGSDEKLFF
DNA: TGCAGTGCTAGTTCTGGGTCGGATGAAAAACTGTTTTTT

D: -
J: TRBJ2-4
V: TRBV30
size: -
CDR3: CAWSLEAGIQYF
DNA: TGTGCCTGGAGTCTAGAGGCTGGCATTCAGTACTTC

D: -
J: TRBJ2-7
V: TRBV9
size: -
CDR3: CASSVADSSSYEQYF
DNA: TGTGCCAGCAGCGTAGCAGACTCGAGCTCCTACGAGCAGTACTTC

D: -
J: TRBJ1-1
V: TRBV4-2
size: -
CDR3: CASSQEKALNTEAFF
DNA: TGTGCCAGCAGCCAAGAGAAGGCCTTGAACACTGAAGCTTTCTTT

D: -
J: TRBJ1-1
V: TRBV12-3/TRBV12-4
size: few
CDR3: CASSLETGLNTEAFF
DNA: TGTGCCAGCAGTTTAGAAACAGGATTGAACACTGAAGCTTTCTTT

D: TRBD2
J: TRBJ2-1
V: TRBV24-1
size: few
CDR3: CATRASGSWEQFF
DNA: TGTGCCACCAGGGCTAGCGGGAGTTGGGAGCAGTTCTTC

D: -
J: TRBJ1-2
V: TRBV5-1
size: -
CDR3: CASSGVSSNYGYTF
DNA: TGCGCCAGCAGCGGTGTGAGTTCTAACTATGGCTACACCTTC

D: TRBD1
J: TRBJ1-2
V: TRBV4-1
size: -
CDR3: CASSQGVGTGRYGYTF
DNA: TGCGCCAGCAGCCAAGGTGTGGGGACAGGGCGTTATGGCTACACCTTC

D: -
J: TRBJ2-1
V: TRBV29-1
size: many
CDR3: CSLGGRRYNEQFF
DNA: TGCAGCCTGGGGGGCAGGCGATACAATGAGCAGTTCTTC